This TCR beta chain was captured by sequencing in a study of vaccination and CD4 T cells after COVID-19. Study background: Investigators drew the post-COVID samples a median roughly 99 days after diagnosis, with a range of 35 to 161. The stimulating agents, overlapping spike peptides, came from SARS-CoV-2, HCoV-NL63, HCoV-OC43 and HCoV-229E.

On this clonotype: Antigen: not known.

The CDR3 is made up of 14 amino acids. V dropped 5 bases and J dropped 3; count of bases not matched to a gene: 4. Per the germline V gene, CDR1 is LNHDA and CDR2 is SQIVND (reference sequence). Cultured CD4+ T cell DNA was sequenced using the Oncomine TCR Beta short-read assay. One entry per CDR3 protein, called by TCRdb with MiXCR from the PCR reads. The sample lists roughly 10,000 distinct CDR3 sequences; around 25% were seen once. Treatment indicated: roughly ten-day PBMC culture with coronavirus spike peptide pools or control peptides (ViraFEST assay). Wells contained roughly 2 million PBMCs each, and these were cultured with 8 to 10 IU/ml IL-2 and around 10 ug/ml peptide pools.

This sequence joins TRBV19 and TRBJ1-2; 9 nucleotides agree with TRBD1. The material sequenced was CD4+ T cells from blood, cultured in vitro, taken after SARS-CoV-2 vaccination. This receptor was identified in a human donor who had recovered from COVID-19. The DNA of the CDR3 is TGTGCCAGTAGTCCGACAGGGGGAGACTATGGCTACACCTTC. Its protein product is CASSPTGGDYGYTF.